Here is one T cell receptor beta chain with its context. What it binds is unknown. Sample time point: newly diagnosed GD, antithyroid drugs for less than 3 months. The authors made the TCR library using RNA they extracted from PBMCs. These data originate in a study of regulatory T cells in long-lasting Graves disease. Looking at the study overall: Prior antithyroid drug treatment in newly diagnosed Graves' patients lasted under 3 months.

Arm-PCR with iRepertoire HTBI primers amplified the CDR3 regions for these TCR beta libraries. TCRdb fed the multiplex PCR reads into MiXCR, producing one record per CDR3 protein. In the table there are fewer than 550,000 distinct CDR3 sequences, 15% to 20% of which are singletons. Findings of the study overall: Less diverse TCR repertoires were seen in persistent Graves' patients than in newly diagnosed ones. Few sampled subjects may have lowered accuracy.

The CDR3 is made up of 15 amino acids. V shed 4 bases and J 2 bases; nucleotides not matched to a gene: 3. CDR1 MNHGY and CDR2 SVAAGI come from the germline V gene. Separately, the same data were catalogued under a study of T cells in Graves' hyperthyroidism and ophthalmopathy. Turning to that study: An initial round of RT-PCR targeting the TCR CDR3 relied on the HTBI primer set.

Sequences were derived from peripheral blood mononuclear cells (PBMCs), sampled at new diagnosis, from a patient treated with antithyroid drugs. The clonotype comes from a woman aged 40 to 65 with Graves disease. The gene calls are TRBV6-9 and TRBJ2-1, with 9 bases matching TRBD2. Written as DNA, the CDR3 is TGTGCCAGCAGTTCTGCTAGCGGGGCCTACAATGAGCAGTTCTTC. Its protein is CASSSASGAYNEQFF.